The sequence of this TCR beta chain was determined in a study of lymphopenia after photon versus proton radiotherapy. Using immunoSEQ multiplex PCR, the repertoire was profiled, and TCRdb retains in-frame clones only, with some absent. The sample includes tens of thousands of clones, 84% seen only once; the top ten take more than 14%. V lost 4 bases and J 0 bases, leaving 7 bases between the germline ends. This CDR3 has 14 residues. Per the germline V gene, CDR1 is MNHNS and CDR2 is SASEGT. The V and J genes are TRBV6-1 and TRBJ1-5, with unresolved D. The sequences come from peripheral blood, collected from a patient treated with proton-based radiotherapy. The clonotype was recovered from a woman in her 70s with pancreatic cancer. The CDR3 sequence: CASSAVHSNQPQHF. The CDR3 DNA reads as TGTGCCAGCAGTGCCGTCCATAGCAATCAGCCCCAGCATTTT.